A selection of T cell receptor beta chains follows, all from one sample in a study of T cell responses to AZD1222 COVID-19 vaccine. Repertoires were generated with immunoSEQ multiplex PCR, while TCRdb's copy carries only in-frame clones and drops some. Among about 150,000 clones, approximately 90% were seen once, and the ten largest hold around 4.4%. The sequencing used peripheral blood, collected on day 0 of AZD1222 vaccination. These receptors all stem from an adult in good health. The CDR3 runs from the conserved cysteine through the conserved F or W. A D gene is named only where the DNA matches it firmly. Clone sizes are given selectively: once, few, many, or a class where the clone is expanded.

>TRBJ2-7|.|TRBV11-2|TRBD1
TGTGCCAGCAGGCGTCCGGGACAGACCTACGAGCAGTACTTC
CASRRPGQTYEQYF
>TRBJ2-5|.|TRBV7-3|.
TGTGCCAGCAGCGAAAGGGGAGTGTGGGAGACCCAGTACTTC
CASSERGVWETQYF
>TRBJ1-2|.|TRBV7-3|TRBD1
TGTGCCAGCAGCGAAAGGCCGGGACAGGGGGCGAATGGCTACACCTTC
CASSERPGQGANGYTF
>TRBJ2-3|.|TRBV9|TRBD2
TGTGCCAGCAGCGTTGCCGCGACTAGCGGGAGTCGAACAGATACGCAGTATTTT
CASSVAATSGSRTDTQYF
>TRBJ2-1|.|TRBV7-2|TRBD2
TGTGCCAGCAGCCGTACTCTAGGGACTAGCACTCCACTTGACAATGAGCAGTTCTTC
CASSRTLGTSTPLDNEQFF
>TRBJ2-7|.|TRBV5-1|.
TGCGCCAGCAACCGGGACTTTGGGTGGGAGCAGTACTTC
CASNRDFGWEQYF
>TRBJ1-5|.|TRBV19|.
TGTGCCAGTAGTATAGCGGAGACTAGCAATCAGCCCCAGCATTTT
CASSIAETSNQPQHF
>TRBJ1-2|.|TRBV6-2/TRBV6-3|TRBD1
TGTGCCAGCAGTTACTCTTCGACAGGGTTAAGCTACACCTTC
CASSYSSTGLSYTF
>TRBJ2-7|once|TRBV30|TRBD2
TGTGCCTGGAGCCGGACTAGCGGTAAGACCTACGAGCAGTACTTC
CAWSRTSGKTYEQYF
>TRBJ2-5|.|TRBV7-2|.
TGTGCCAGCAGCTTAGCGAGGCGCCGTGGCGAGACCCAGTACTTC
CASSLARRRGETQYF
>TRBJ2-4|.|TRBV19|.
TGTGCCAGTAGTATGGAGATGGGGGGACAGCGACGAAACATTCAGTACTTC
CASSMEMGGQRRNIQYF
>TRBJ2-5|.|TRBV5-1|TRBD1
TGCGCCAGCAGCTTGGATACAGGGGGGCAAGAGACCCAGTACTTC
CASSLDTGGQETQYF
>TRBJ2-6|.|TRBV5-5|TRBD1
TGTGCCAGCAGCTTGATAACAGGGGGCGTCAACGTCCTGACTTTC
CASSLITGGVNVLTF
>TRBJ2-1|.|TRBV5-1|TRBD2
TGCGCCAGCAGCCCGCTAGCGGGGCCTCGGAATGAGCAGTTCTTC
CASSPLAGPRNEQFF